This T cell receptor (beta chain) appears in the sequencing data of a study of cytomegalovirus exposure and HLA in healthy donors (dated by TCRdb to the late 2010s). For context, the study as a whole: An earlier analysis of approximately 550 of the donors reported about 250 Gb of sequence data and some 100 million unique TCR beta sequences from some 180 million T cells. About 330 gigabases of sequencing data and approximately 91 million unique TCR sequences made up an early release that covered around 640 HLA-typed donors. Among the approximately 400 genotyped donors, around 81% belonged to the genetic ancestry cluster associated with self-reported Caucasian donors. The study aimed to test whether cataloging public T cell receptors could reveal signatures of past pathogen exposure. Using immunosequencing, the study profiled T cell repertoires from fewer than 850 subjects and related those repertoires to cytomegalovirus serostatus. In addition to the first cohort of 666 subjects, a separate validation cohort of about 120 different subjects was used. To predict cytomegalovirus infection status, the study brought together high-throughput TCR immunosequencing, statistical association of individual TCRs with disease status, and machine learning. In a later analysis, previously published TCR beta repertoires from roughly 710 donors were re-analyzed and high-resolution HLA genotyping was added so that TCR occurrence patterns could be studied. Rather than using new phenotypic data, the later analysis identified candidate immune exposures from TCR beta sequences and from how often those sequences occurred across donors. In an earlier analysis of roughly 540 of the donors, high-throughput TCR beta sequencing was used to judge whether each TCR beta V gene segment behaved as functional or pseudogenic. Donor age, sex, ethnicity and CMV serostatus were compiled alongside the repertoire data. In a later genetic analysis, genome-wide SNP genotypes for about three fifths of the 666 donors were used, and that subset was treated as a discovery cohort. Every discovery cohort repertoire had been produced on one sequencing platform. HLA typing covered class I and class II loci at four-digit resolution. The number of typed donors differed by locus: 629-630 for A, B, C, DRB1 and DQB1; approximately 520 for DQA1; 606 for DPA1; and around 490 for DPB1. Roughly 5 DR-DQ haplotypes were handled as single units for association and clustering, since linkage in the cohort was strong. Among about 390 genotyped donors of the cohort, an average of roughly 240,000 unique TCR beta nucleotide sequences were sequenced per donor, roughly 20% of them non-productive.

In regard to this clone: Its antigen has not been determined. No clone much larger than this one lies a single base away; base qualities are absent.

The cohort consisted of 600 or so healthy bone marrow donors. At the time of sampling, all cohort members were nominally healthy, though unrecorded immune exposures were likely present. The donor tested CMV seronegative and was one of the 352 seronegative cohort members. Each donor provided a peripheral blood sample, and peripheral blood mononuclear cells were used for TCR beta sequencing. Genomic DNA was extracted from the blood cell samples with the Qiagen DNeasy Blood Extraction Kit. Library preparation was by the immunoSEQ multiplex PCR assay. A mixture of 60 forward primers for TCR Vbeta segments and 13 reverse primers for TCR Jbeta segments was used in the multiplex PCR. A multiplex PCR assay on genomic DNA amplified the CDR3 region of rearranged TCR beta genes. The amplified TCR beta libraries were sequenced on the Illumina HiSeq System as 87-base-pair reads. From the authors' description of their analysis: A later analysis tallied around 82 million unique TCR beta chains across the 666 repertoires, and some 10 million of those chains were shared by two or more donors. To remove PCR and sequencing errors, raw reads were error-corrected and collapsed into unique sequences using a nearest-neighbor algorithm that merged closely related sequences. CDR3 sequences were aligned to IMGT reference sequences to assign V, D and J gene segments. For a sequence to be retained, at least a six-nucleotide match to both a V gene segment and a J gene segment was required. Rearrangements were classified as productive when the CDR3 lacked stop codons and remained in frame with V and J, and all other rearrangements were classified as non-productive. CDR3 was defined according to IMGT convention as the region running from the second conserved V-encoded cysteine to the conserved J-encoded phenylalanine. The earlier analysis of about 620 of the donors excluded sequences that lacked an unambiguous match to a single V gene segment. In an earlier analysis of several hundred of the donors, V segments were called functional above 56.7% productive rearrangements and were called segregating when the between-donor standard deviation exceeded 5%. To diagnose cytomegalovirus status from the catalog of TCR beta chain sequences, a statistical classification framework was built. In a later analysis, V and J genes were assigned by comparing TCR nucleotide sequences against IMGT/GENE-DB human TR gene sequences. In a later analysis, CDR3 sequences and most-parsimonious VDJ recombination scenarios were assigned using the TCRdist pipeline. In a later analysis, each TCR beta chain was defined by its CDR3 amino acid sequence together with its V-gene family, and reads lacking a unique V-gene family were excluded. A later analysis removed over 500 highly shared, low-generation-probability nucleotide sequences to deal with suspected cross-contamination and a sequencing artifact. In a later analysis, a clonal expansion index for each public chain was calculated from normalized within-repertoire ranks of inferred template counts. In a later analysis, generation probabilities were computed with a VDJ recombination model fitted to out-of-frame rearrangements, and the resulting probabilities were checked against IGoR. In a later analysis, TCR-TCR, TCR-HLA and TCR-CMV co-occurrence was scored with hypergeometric tests, and a repertoire-size bias correction was applied to TCR pairs. To estimate false discovery rates, a later analysis permuted the HLA or CMV assignments 20 times. In a later analysis, co-occurring TCRs were grouped using DBSCAN, and TCRdist sequence similarity was added for clustering within HLA-allele-positive subsets. For co-occurrence clustering, repertoires with fewer than 30,000 or more than 120,000 public chains were excluded, along with 5 or 6 repertoires with anomalous nucleotide sharing. This immuneACCESS table, as held by TCRdb, lists in-frame sequences with V and J called but not all clones. Of the missing ones, under half trace to an unresolved V gene in checked studies; the others have no known cause. That table gives V, J and clone size, and the DNA gave D and trimming. The sample table records 150,000 or so clones; about 83% of these occur just once. The leading ten clones occupy around 3.6% of the sample.

The investigation overall reported the following: Presence/absence analyses assumed roughly uniform sequencing depth across donors, an assumption that may not hold. CMV serostatus was the only immune exposure information available for the cohort. According to a later genetic analysis, donors in an Asian-associated ancestry cluster had fewer N-insertions in productive TCRs than the approximately 700-donor mean. In a later analysis, HLA-associated TCR beta chains showed more clonal expansion and lower generation probabilities than non-associated chains that were equally common. In a later analysis, several top co-occurrence clusters were reported to appear linked to parvovirus B19, influenza, CMV and Epstein-Barr virus. In a later analysis, the rate of TCR association differed among HLA loci, with DRB1 alleles having the most associated TCRs and HLA-C alleles having the fewest. A later analysis found that most CMV-associated TCR beta chains appeared HLA-restricted, with HLA associations seemingly driven largely by CMV exposure. A further reported finding was that TCR beta sequences accurately predicted the HLA-A and HLA-B alleles for most subjects in the first cohort. V-gene and J-gene trimming of TCR beta chains was associated with a missense DCLRE1C variant in a later genetic analysis, and the association was replicated in an independent cohort. Because counts were too low, approximately 15 rarely observed V segments, including chromosome 9 orphons, were excluded from the earlier analysis of about 500 of the donors. Only TCR beta chains were sequenced in this cohort, and the absence of alpha or paired-chain data limited detectable features. The authors suggested that the approach could potentially be generalized to other disease states and immunological phenotypes. While some public TCRs were present in many individuals, most TCR sequences turned up only very rarely across donors. Because HLA typing was missing for some donors at each locus, association tests included only the typed subset. In the study, around 150 TCR beta chains were listed as associated with cytomegalovirus. A group of highly shared sequence variants was considered likely to be a technical artifact of the sequencing pipeline. The classifier was reported to diagnose cytomegalovirus status with high specificity and sensitivity in both the original cohort and the validation cohort. In a later analysis, 15,000 to 20,000 TCR beta sequences were associated with specific HLA alleles at a false discovery rate of 0.05. Linkage disequilibrium might explain the correlated functional status among segregating V segments, but an unknown experimental factor could not be ruled out. In vitro tests confirmed that three of the cytomegalovirus-associated TCR beta chains recognize cytomegalovirus antigens. The 87-base-pair reads could not distinguish some IMGT-functional V segments, including TRBV6-2 and TRBV6-3, so those segments were excluded. In an earlier analysis of roughly 500 of the donors, most TCR beta V segments appeared in productive rearrangements about 87% or about 30% of the time, broadly matching IMGT annotations. When HLA alleles, especially DR and DQ, strongly co-occurred, TCR associations were difficult to assign to individual alleles.

V is cut by 3 bases and J by 0 bases, and the space between the germline ends is 9 bases. The germline V gene yields KGHSH for CDR1 and LQKENI for CDR2. From cysteine to phenylalanine, the CDR3 is 14 amino acids long. Left in the record is the CDR3 DNA by itself, 42 bases read in frame from the first base. The sequence was collected from a woman in her thirties or forties in good health and CMV-seronegative. Source material: PBMCs. The chain uses TRBV18 and TRBJ2-7; a weak D assignment points to TRBD1 (6 bases agree). The CDR3 reads CASSPGTPSYEQYF. The nucleotide sequence is given as TGTGCCAGCTCACCCGGGACACCCTCCTACGAGCAGTACTTC.